The rows below give T cell receptor beta chains drawn from one sample of a study of T cell clonotyping in hematopoietic cell transplantation. TCRdb keeps only in-frame clones here, not all; method: immunoSEQ multiplex PCR. Among approximately 80,000 clones listed, less than 96% were seen once. Material: peripheral blood mononuclear cells, obtained before stem cell transplant. These TCRs come from a woman in her forties or fifties with acute myeloid leukemia. Some clones in this sample may be carry-over from other donors' samples. CDR3s include the opening cysteine and the closing phenylalanine or tryptophan. The D gene is left open where the match is weak. The size entry is marked missing in some rows and otherwise reads once, few, many or a size class.

>14|-|TRBJ2-1|TRBV11-2|TRBD2
TGTGCCAGCAGCCCTAGCGGGGTGTTCAATGAGCAGTTCTTC
CASSPSGVFNEQFF
>18|-|TRBJ2-3|TRBV30|TRBD2
TGTGCCTGGGGAGGTAGGGCGGGAGCCTTAGGTAGTACAGATACGCAGTATTTT
CAWGGRAGALGSTDTQYF
>16|-|TRBJ2-7|TRBV28|TRBD2
TGTGCCAGCAGTTTATTAGCTAGCGGGGACTCCTACGAGCAGTACTTC
CASSLLASGDSYEQYF
>12|-|TRBJ2-7|TRBV10-2|TRBD1
TGCGCCAGCGGGACAGGGAACTACGAGCAGTACTTC
CASGTGNYEQYF
>13|-|TRBJ1-3|TRBV9|-
TGTGCCAGCAGCGTAGAATGGGAAAACACCATATATTTT
CASSVEWENTIYF
>15|many|TRBJ1-5|TRBV29-1|TRBD1
TGCAGCGTTACCATACAGGGGACGGGCAATCAGCCCCAGCATTTT
CSVTIQGTGNQPQHF
>14|-|TRBJ2-7|TRBV19|-
TGTGCCAGTAGTATAAGCAGGGATCGCCACGAGCAGTACTTC
CASSISRDRHEQYF
>10|-|TRBJ1-2|TRBV29-1|-
TGCAGCTTTGGGGGTGATGGCTACACCTTC
CSFGGDGYTF
>16|-|TRBJ1-3|TRBV4-1|-
TGCGCCAGCAGTCTTGGCGGGGGGGACTCTGGAAACACCATATATTTT
CASSLGGGDSGNTIYF
>16|-|TRBJ2-7|TRBV4-2|TRBD2
TGTGCCAGCAGCCAAGATTGGGCTAGCGGGTTCTACGAGCAGTACTTC
CASSQDWASGFYEQYF
>15|-|TRBJ2-7|TRBV7-8|TRBD2
TGTGCCAGCAGCTCAACTAGCGGGAGGATTTACGAGCAGTACTTC
CASSSTSGRIYEQYF
>15|-|TRBJ1-1|TRBV4-1|-
TGCGCCAGCAGCCAAGTTCAGGTCGCGAACACTGAAGCTTTCTTT
CASSQVQVANTEAFF
>13|-|TRBJ1-3|TRBV28|-
TGTGCCAGCAGAGACGTAGCTCTGGAACCCGAATATTTT
CASRDVALEPEYF